Following are 3 T cell receptor beta chains from one sample sequenced in a study of blood T cell repertoires in COVID-19. The repertoire was sequenced with immunoSEQ multiplex PCR; TCRdb's copy has only in-frame clones and lacks some. Of hundreds of thousands of clones listed, roughly 79% were seen once; the top ten hold 6.5% to 9.5%. Specimen: peripheral blood. The receptors come from a woman older than 75 with COVID-19, enrolled during active disease.

This chain joins TRBV19 and TRBJ2-1; D is unresolved. This CDR3 spans 15 amino acids. V dropped 7 bases and J dropped 3 bases, with 16 bases sitting between them. Germline lookup yields CDR1 LNHDA and CDR2 SQIVND (reference sequence). The DNA for the CDR3 is TGTGCCAGTACCCCTGGTCAAATTAGCTACAATGAGCAGTTCTTC. Residues: CASTPGQISYNEQFF. Full variable domain (rest looked up from reference TRBV19 and TRBJ2-1): DGGITQSPKYLFRKEGQNVTLSCEQNLNHDAMYWYRQDPGQGLRLIYYSQIVNDFQKGDIAEGYSVSREKKESFPLTVTSAQKNPTAFYLCASTPGQISYNEQFFGPGTRLTVL.

V usage is TRBV7-9 and J usage is TRBJ1-5, with D maybe TRBD1 (5 bases). CDR1 SEHNR and CDR2 FQNEAQ come from the germline V gene (reference sequence). V lost 6 bases and J lost 16, with 19 bases in between. This CDR3 is built from 12 residues. Here the CDR3 DNA reads TGTGCCAGCAGTTCAGGCGGGGGTTTGGGTCATTTT. Protein: CASSSGGGLGHF.

The chain combines TRBV5-4 with TRBJ1-4; unclear D gene. The CDR3 contains 15 residues. Between the trimmed V and J ends, which lost 3 bases and 2 bases, there was a span of 11 bases. Germline CDR1 is SGHNT and CDR2 is YYREEE (reference sequence). The CDR3 region has the DNA TGTGCCAGCAGCTCCCGGTCTCCGACTAATGAAAAACTGTTTTTT. It translates to CASSSRSPTNEKLFF.